A selection of T cell receptor beta chains follows, all from one sample in a study of Ad26.COV2.S vaccination and SARS-CoV-2 variants. Data came from immunoSEQ multiplex PCR; TCRdb stores just in-frame clones and leaves some out. The profile shows fewer than 400,000 clones, about nine tenths of them singletons. Sequenced here: peripheral blood, sampled in a trial of Ad26.COV2.S vaccine versus placebo. Every receptor here comes from a person between 18 and 65 years old who received the Ad26.COV2.S COVID-19 vaccine or a placebo. CDR3s include the opening cysteine and the closing phenylalanine or tryptophan. The order of the fields is CDR3 DNA, CDR3 protein, D gene, clone size, V gene, J gene. D genes are given only for firm matches. Some rows mark clone size as missing; the rest say once, few, many or name a class of expanded clone.

cdr3_nt: TGTGCCAGCAGTTTGTTCTCGACCGGCAATCAGCCCCAGCATTTT; cdr3_aa: CASSLFSTGNQPQHF; d_call: -; clone_size: -; v_call: TRBV27; j_call: TRBJ1-5
cdr3_nt: TGCGCCAGCAGCTTGTGGCCACAGGGACGGAAAAACATTCAGTACTTC; cdr3_aa: CASSLWPQGRKNIQYF; d_call: -; clone_size: -; v_call: TRBV5-1; j_call: TRBJ2-4
cdr3_nt: TGTGCCAGTAGTATCAAGGTGGGCGCTGAAGCTTTCTTT; cdr3_aa: CASSIKVGAEAFF; d_call: -; clone_size: -; v_call: TRBV19; j_call: TRBJ1-1
cdr3_nt: TGTGCCAGCAGACTACGACAGGGGACCCCCTACGAGCAGTACTTC; cdr3_aa: CASRLRQGTPYEQYF; d_call: TRBD1; clone_size: -; v_call: TRBV6-5; j_call: TRBJ2-7
cdr3_nt: TGTGCCAGCAGTGAAAGCAAGTACGAGCAGTACTTC; cdr3_aa: CASSESKYEQYF; d_call: -; clone_size: -; v_call: TRBV6-1; j_call: TRBJ2-7
cdr3_nt: TGTGCCAGCAGCCGAGCGGGGCGCACAGATACGCAGTATTTT; cdr3_aa: CASSRAGRTDTQYF; d_call: TRBD2; clone_size: once; v_call: TRBV3-1/TRBV3-2; j_call: TRBJ2-3
cdr3_nt: TGTGCCAGCAGCCAAGAACCAGGGAGGAATCAGCCCCAGCATTTT; cdr3_aa: CASSQEPGRNQPQHF; d_call: -; clone_size: -; v_call: TRBV3-1/TRBV3-2; j_call: TRBJ1-5
cdr3_nt: TGTGCCACTACTCGGACAGTAAATTCACCCCTCCACTTT; cdr3_aa: CATTRTVNSPLHF; d_call: -; clone_size: -; v_call: TRBV19; j_call: TRBJ1-6
cdr3_nt: TGTGCCAGCAGTGCGGGACAGGGCAAGACTGAAGCTTTCTTT; cdr3_aa: CASSAGQGKTEAFF; d_call: TRBD1; clone_size: -; v_call: TRBV6-2/TRBV6-3; j_call: TRBJ1-1
cdr3_nt: TGTGCCAGCACCCCGGGGGGCGACTATGGCTACACCTTC; cdr3_aa: CASTPGGDYGYTF; d_call: -; clone_size: -; v_call: TRBV19; j_call: TRBJ1-2
cdr3_nt: TGTGCCAGCAGCCTCACCGTGAACTATGGCTACACCTTC; cdr3_aa: CASSLTVNYGYTF; d_call: -; clone_size: once; v_call: TRBV5-8; j_call: TRBJ1-2
cdr3_nt: TGCGCCAGCAGCCAAGATCCGCTAGCGGGGGGGCCCCAAGAGACCCAGTACTTC; cdr3_aa: CASSQDPLAGGPQETQYF; d_call: TRBD2; clone_size: -; v_call: TRBV4-1; j_call: TRBJ2-5
cdr3_nt: TGTGCCAGCAGCTTAGAGGTGTCGGAGGGGGCGCGCGACTATGGCTACACCTTC; cdr3_aa: CASSLEVSEGARDYGYTF; d_call: TRBD1; clone_size: -; v_call: TRBV7-2; j_call: TRBJ1-2
cdr3_nt: TGTGCCAGCAGCCCGACGACAGGGGTCGAGCAGTACTTC; cdr3_aa: CASSPTTGVEQYF; d_call: TRBD1; clone_size: -; v_call: TRBV9; j_call: TRBJ2-7
cdr3_nt: TGTGCCAGCAGTTTCAGACTAGCAGAGACCCAGTACTTC; cdr3_aa: CASSFRLAETQYF; d_call: TRBD2; clone_size: -; v_call: TRBV11-2; j_call: TRBJ2-5
cdr3_nt: TGTGCCAGCTCACCATCCACTGGGGGCTACTACGAGCAGTACTTC; cdr3_aa: CASSPSTGGYYEQYF; d_call: -; clone_size: -; v_call: TRBV18; j_call: TRBJ2-7
cdr3_nt: TGTGCCTCCCGGACAGGGCGGGACACTGAAGCTTTCTTT; cdr3_aa: CASRTGRDTEAFF; d_call: TRBD1; clone_size: -; v_call: TRBV19; j_call: TRBJ1-1
cdr3_nt: TGCAGTGCTAAATCAGGTCGGGGGGAGTTCTTC; cdr3_aa: CSAKSGRGEFF; d_call: TRBD2; clone_size: -; v_call: TRBV20-1; j_call: TRBJ2-1
cdr3_nt: TGTGCCAGCAGTCGGGCCAGGGCCGAAAAACTGTTTTTT; cdr3_aa: CASSRARAEKLFF; d_call: -; clone_size: once; v_call: TRBV6-5; j_call: TRBJ1-4
cdr3_nt: TGTGCCAGCAGCCAAGATGGTGAGACAGCTGGAAACACCATATATTTT; cdr3_aa: CASSQDGETAGNTIYF; d_call: -; clone_size: -; v_call: TRBV4-2; j_call: TRBJ1-3
cdr3_nt: TGTGCCAGCAGACTGACAGGGTCGGACCAGCCCCAGCATTTT; cdr3_aa: CASRLTGSDQPQHF; d_call: TRBD1; clone_size: -; v_call: TRBV6-5; j_call: TRBJ1-5
cdr3_nt: TGTGCCAGCAGCTTACGCCCCCGAGGCGGGGAGCTGTTTTTT; cdr3_aa: CASSLRPRGGELFF; d_call: -; clone_size: -; v_call: TRBV7-8; j_call: TRBJ2-2